This T cell receptor beta chain was recorded in a study of somatic mutations in cytotoxic T cells in rheumatoid arthritis. In regard to this clone: Its matching antigen is unknown.

The assay was immunoSEQ multiplex PCR, and TCRdb's table has in-frame clones only and misses some. Here the sample spans some 17,000 clones, roughly 80% being singletons. CD4+ and CD8+ cells were isolated by positive magnetic bead selection, with purity checked by flow cytometry. There are 15 residues in the CDR3. Germline V gene data show CDR1 as MNHEY and CDR2 as SMNVEV (reference sequence). The junction had 6 bases not matched to a gene; V was cut back by 4 bases and J by 5 bases. Study-wide findings and caveats: Nobody knew which antigens the expanded CD8+ clones targeted. Neither rheumatoid arthritis patients nor age-matched healthy controls had significantly different CD8+ T-cell clonality from the other group.

The receptor's source is an adult with rheumatoid arthritis. V is TRBV27 and J is TRBJ2-5, with 11 nucleotides matching TRBD1. The sample comprised CD8+ T cells sorted from blood. CDR3 residues: CASSSWDRGTETQYF. The CDR3 bases are TGTGCCAGCAGTTCCTGGGACAGGGGGACGGAGACCCAGTACTTC.